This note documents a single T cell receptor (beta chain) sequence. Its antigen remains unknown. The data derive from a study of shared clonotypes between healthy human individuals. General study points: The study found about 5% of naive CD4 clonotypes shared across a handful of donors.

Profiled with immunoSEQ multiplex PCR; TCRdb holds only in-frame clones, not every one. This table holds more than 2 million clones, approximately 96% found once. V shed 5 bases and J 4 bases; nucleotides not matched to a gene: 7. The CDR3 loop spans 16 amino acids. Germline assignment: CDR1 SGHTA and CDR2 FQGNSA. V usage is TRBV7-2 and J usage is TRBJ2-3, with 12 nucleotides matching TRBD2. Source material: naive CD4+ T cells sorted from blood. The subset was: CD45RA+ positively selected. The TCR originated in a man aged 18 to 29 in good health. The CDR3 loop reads CASSRRLAGESDTQYF. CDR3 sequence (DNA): TGTGCCAGCAGCCGAAGACTAGCGGGAGAATCAGATACGCAGTATTTT.